Below, 26 T cell receptor beta chains from the same sample are listed, as sequenced in a study of shared clonotypes between healthy human individuals. Some clones are missing from TCRdb's copy, which holds only in-frame ones; the method was immunoSEQ multiplex PCR. This table holds about 1 million clones, 65% to 75% found once. Sequencing input: memory CD4+ T cells sorted from blood. Indicated subset: CD45RA-negative fraction. Receptor source: a man aged 18 to 29 in good health.

The rearrangement links TRBV5-5 to TRBJ1-1; TRBD1 aligns across 10 bases. There are 16 residues in the CDR3. The V gene end was trimmed by 4 bases and the J gene end by 0 bases; junction bases not matched to a gene: 6. The germline gives CDR1 SGHKS, CDR2 YYEKEE (reference sequence). The CDR3 nucleotides read TGTGCCAGCAGCGCTGGACAGGGGGTCGTGAACACTGAAGCTTTCTTT. Its translation is CASSAGQGVVNTEAFF.

This CDR3 reads CASSAGPHGYTF. CDR3 nucleotides: TGTGCCAGCAGTGCAGGGCCCCATGGCTACACCTTC. The rearrangement joins TRBV25-1 to TRBJ1-2, with D perhaps matching TRBD1 (5 bases). V lost 4 bases to trimming and J lost 6 bases, with 9 bases between them. This CDR3 is built from 12 residues. The germline CDR1 and CDR2 sequences are MGHDK and SYGVNS.

V is TRBV10-3 and J is TRBJ2-7, with TRBD2 identical over 8 bases. The ends lost 0 bases at V and 7 bases at J; junction bases unmatched: 8. The CDR3 is 15 residues long. Germline CDR1 reads ENHRY; CDR2 reads SYGVKD. The CDR3 sequence is CAISESDGGAGEQYF. As DNA, the CDR3 is TGTGCCATCAGTGAGTCCGACGGGGGGGCCGGAGAGCAGTACTTC.

The J gene is TRBJ2-3, the V gene TRBV7-2; 10 bases map to TRBD2. V dropped 2 bases and J dropped 1; count of bases not matched to a gene: 3. The CDR3 length is 16 residues. Germline CDR1 reads SGHTA; CDR2 reads FQGNSA. CDR3 sequence reads: CASSLYLAGGTDTQYF. The CDR3 region has the DNA TGTGCCAGCAGCTTATATCTAGCGGGAGGCACAGATACGCAGTATTTT.

V usage is TRBV6-1 and J usage is TRBJ1-5; D is uncertain. The CDR3 is made up of 16 amino acids. Between the trimmed V and J ends, which lost 2 bases and 7 bases, there was a span of 18 bases. Germline CDR1 reads MNHNS; CDR2 reads SASEGT. The CDR3 spells CASSERFQTTGQPQHF. The CDR3 bases are TGTGCCAGCAGTGAAAGGTTTCAGACCACGGGACAGCCCCAGCATTTT.

The chain uses TRBV7-3 and TRBJ2-7, with TRBD2 identical over 8 bases. The ends lost 2 bases at V and 2 bases at J; junction bases unmatched: 5. This CDR3 is 15 amino acids long. The germline V gene has CDR1 SGHTA and CDR2 FQGTGA. The CDR3 region is CASSLGRGAPYEQYF. CDR3 sequence (DNA): TGTGCCAGCAGCTTAGGGCGGGGGGCCCCCTACGAGCAGTACTTC.

The chain employs TRBV7-9 and TRBJ2-2; D uncertain. The CDR3 runs to 13 residues. V was clipped by 5 bases and J by 2 bases, with 6 bases between them. Germline CDR1 SEHNR, CDR2 FQNEAQ (reference sequence). CDR3 nucleotides: TGTGCCAGCAGCCCATCCAACACCGGGGAGCTGTTTTTT. Residues: CASSPSNTGELFF.

This CDR3 reads CASRDRGGVNSPLHF. The CDR3 nucleotides read TGTGCCTCCCGCGACAGGGGGGGGGTGAATTCACCCCTCCACTTT. The V call is TRBV10-3, the J call TRBJ1-6; TRBD1 agrees at 9 bases. The length of the CDR3 is 15 residues. Germline V lookup: CDR1 ENHRY, CDR2 SYGVKD. V gave up 11 bases and J gave up 7 bases; unmatched junction bases: 12.

For this clone: This CDR3 is also generated by other DNA sequences in the sample. The chain carries TRBV28 and TRBJ2-3; D not certain. The CDR3 covers 13 residues. In germline, CDR1 is MDHEN, CDR2 SYDVKM. Trimming stripped 2 bases from V and 3 bases from J, with 6 bases between. CDR3 in DNA: TGTGCCAGCAGTTTAGATGGGACAGATACGCAGTATTTT. Translation gives CASSLDGTDTQYF.

This clone has just one count. The chain couples TRBV5-4 to TRBJ1-1, with 8 bases aligning to TRBD1. The junction had 9 bases not matched to a gene; V was cut back by 4 bases and J by 4 bases. The CDR3 totals 15 residues. Germline-derived CDR1 and CDR2 are SGHNT and YYREEE (reference sequence). The CDR3 protein is CASSQKTGEATEAFF. The DNA of the CDR3 is TGTGCCAGCAGCCAGAAGACAGGGGAGGCCACTGAAGCTTTCTTT.

The chain links TRBV6-1 to TRBJ2-5; tentatively, D is TRBD1 (6 bases). This CDR3 region has 14 residues. Germline V gene lookup returns CDR1 MNHNS and CDR2 SASEGT. V lost 4 bases, J lost 0 bases, and 9 bases lay in between. CDR3 DNA: TGTGCCAGCAGTGCCGACAGGTACCAAGAGACCCAGTACTTC. Its protein is CASSADRYQETQYF.

This clone came up a few times. J is TRBJ2-2 and V is TRBV4-1, with D unclear. Per the germline V gene, CDR1 is MGHRA and CDR2 is YSYEKL. This CDR3 comprises 17 residues. V lost 1 base, J lost 7 bases, and 19 bases lay in between. CDR3: CASSQAPLRPSRGELFF. The CDR3 DNA sequence: TGCGCCAGCAGCCAAGCCCCTTTAAGGCCCTCCCGCGGGGAGCTGTTTTTT.

The V call is TRBV6-1, the J call TRBJ1-6; no definite D call. The germline CDR1 and CDR2 sequences are MNHNS and SASEGT. The V and J ends lost 2 bases and 7 bases respectively, with 12 bases between them. CDR3 length: 15 residues. CDR3 nucleotides: TGTGCCAGCAGTGAAACGTCAGGTCCCAATTCACCCCTCCACTTT. It codes for CASSETSGPNSPLHF.

In its sample, this clone was seen a few times. This chain connects TRBV10-3 to TRBJ1-6; 10 bases are a match to TRBD1. With V trimmed by 4 bases and J by 9 bases, 9 bases remained unmatched. There are 16 residues in the CDR3. Germline CDR1 ENHRY, CDR2 SYGVKD. CDR3 DNA: TGTGCCATCAGTGGAGCCGGGACAGGGGAGAGTTCACCCCTCCACTTT. The encoded protein is CAISGAGTGESSPLHF.

Comment on this clone: At the DNA level, this CDR3 is encoded by other sequences in the same sample as well. The chain has TRBV30 and TRBJ2-4; either TRBD1 or TRBD2 may supply D (6 bases each). CDR1 is GTSNPN, CDR2 SVGIG, per germline (reference sequence). Between the trimmed V and J ends, which lost 3 bases and 1 base, there was a span of 10 bases. The CDR3 runs 14 residues. The CDR3 DNA follows: TGTGCCTGGAGCATAGGGGGGGCCAAAAACATTCAGTACTTC. Protein: CAWSIGGAKNIQYF.

This clone was seen just once. V is TRBV10-3 and J is TRBJ2-2, with D possibly TRBD1 on 5 matching bases. The V end lost 10 bases, the J end lost 2 bases, and 11 bases lay between the germline ends. The germline CDR1 and CDR2 sequences are ENHRY and SYGVKD. CDR3 length: 13 residues. The CDR3 bases are TGTGCCAGTGGGGCAGGCAACACCGGGGAGCTGTTTTTT. This codes for CASGAGNTGELFF.

The V gene is TRBV4-1, the J gene TRBJ2-7; TRBD1 is a possible D gene (5 bases). CDR3 size: 13 residues. V lost 6 bases and J lost 6, with 15 bases in between. Germline V CDR1 and CDR2: MGHRA, YSYEKL. This chain's CDR3 is CASSLSQGSEQYF. Written as DNA, the CDR3 is TGCGCCAGCAGTCTCTCTCAGGGCTCCGAGCAGTACTTC.

The V gene is TRBV6-6, the J gene TRBJ1-1; 7 bases line up with TRBD1. The V and J ends lost 7 bases and 2 bases, in that order; junction bases with no gene match: 10. The CDR3 totals 15 residues. CDR1 and CDR2 (germline): MNHNY, SVGAGI (reference sequence). CDR3 sequence reads: CASISTGTANTEAFF. The CDR3 DNA sequence: TGTGCCAGCATTTCTACCGGGACAGCAAACACTGAAGCTTTCTTT.

This clone was observed once. The chain couples TRBV7-9 to TRBJ2-2; 9 bases match TRBD2. Per germline, CDR1 SEHNR and CDR2 FQNEAQ (reference sequence). This CDR3 is built from 17 residues. The ends lost 1 base at V and 3 bases at J; junction bases unmatched: 6. DNA of the CDR3: TGTGCCAGCAGCTTAGGTAGCGGGGGCCGGTACACCGGGGAGCTGTTTTTT. Amino acid sequence: CASSLGSGGRYTGELFF. Variable domain in full (rest from reference TRBV7-9 and TRBJ2-2): DTGVSQNPRHKITKRGQNVTFRCDPISEHNRLYWYRQTLGQGPEFLTYFQNEAQLEKSRLLSDRFSAERPKGSFSTLEIQRTEQGDSAMYLCASSLGSGGRYTGELFFGEGSRLTVL.

The chain combines TRBV5-4 with TRBJ2-2; D uncertain. V was pared by 4 bases and J by 4 bases, with 5 bases between. The germline CDR1 and CDR2 sequences are SGHNT and YYREEE (reference sequence). There are 12 residues in the CDR3. CDR3 in amino acids: CASSVPTGELFF. DNA for the CDR3: TGTGCCAGCAGCGTGCCCACCGGGGAGCTGTTTTTT.

The chain couples TRBV7-8 to TRBJ2-1; D possibly matches TRBD1 or TRBD2 (5 bases each). Trimming shortened V by 5 bases and J by 10 bases, and 12 bases separated the two germline ends. The CDR3 is made up of 12 amino acids. Germline loops: CDR1 SGHVS, CDR2 FQNEAQ. CDR3 loop: CASSGTGPEQFF. CDR3 nucleotides: TGTGCCAGCAGCGGAACGGGACCCGAGCAGTTCTTC.

This clone came up once. This chain uses TRBV29-1 with TRBJ2-1; 11 positions match TRBD2. Trimming cost V 6 bases and J 5 bases; bases outside gene matches: 9. Germline CDR1 is SQVTM and CDR2 is ANQGSEA. This CDR3 has 15 residues. The CDR3 DNA sequence: TGCAGCGTCCCCCTGGGACTAGCGGTCGACAATGAGCAGTTCTTC. This translates into CSVPLGLAVDNEQFF.

This clone has a handful of counts. J is TRBJ1-5 and V is TRBV9, with TRBD1 matching over 9 bases. J lost 4 bases, V lost 4 bases, and 3 bases had no gene match. CDR3 size: 14 residues. Germline loops: CDR1 SGDLS, CDR2 YYNGEE. The CDR3 DNA follows: TGTGCCAGCAGCCTAGGGACAGGGAATCAGCCCCAGCATTTT. Translating it yields CASSLGTGNQPQHF.

This chain joins TRBV7-9 and TRBJ2-5, with 8 bases lining up with TRBD1. Germline V gives CDR1 SEHNR, CDR2 FQNEAQ (reference sequence). The junction had 17 bases not matched to a gene; V was cut back by 4 bases and J by 4 bases. This CDR3 region has 18 residues. CDR3 sequence (DNA): TGTGCCAGCAGCTCGGTGATGAGGGGAGGACAGGGTCCAGAGACCCAGTACTTC. This codes for CASSSVMRGGQGPETQYF.

This clone appeared once. This CDR3 is CASSTLAAFSYEQYF. The CDR3 nucleotides are TGTGCCAGTAGTACTCTAGCGGCGTTTTCCTACGAGCAGTACTTC. This rearrangement joins TRBV19 to TRBJ2-7; 7 bases line up with TRBD2. The V gene's germline CDR1 is LNHDA and CDR2 SQIVND (reference sequence). V was pared by 4 bases and J by 1 base, with 7 bases of the junction left unmatched. The CDR3 runs 15 residues.

The chain uses TRBV30 and TRBJ1-3; D possibly corresponds to TRBD1 (5 bases). This CDR3 is built from 16 residues. V lost 2 bases, J lost 0 bases, and 14 bases lay in between. Per germline, CDR1 GTSNPN and CDR2 SVGIG (reference sequence). The CDR3 region is CAWSRGFPGSGNTIYF. The CDR3 DNA is TGTGCCTGGAGTAGGGGTTTCCCGGGCTCTGGAAACACCATATATTTT.